This entry features one T cell receptor beta chain sequence. Its antigen is currently not known. No base-level quality is on record; no much larger clone is a single base apart. This sample was taken from a study of T cells after yellow fever vaccination (dated by TCRdb to between 2017 and 2020). A note on the overall study: The SMART-Seq v4 Ultra Low Input RNA kit was used to prepare libraries from fractions with low cell numbers. Bulk PBMC replicates and cell subsets were isolated from blood drawn at multiple timepoints before and after both primary and secondary immunization. To follow T-cell clones before and after both primary and booster YFV17D yellow fever vaccination, bulk TCR alpha and beta repertoires underwent longitudinal sequencing. Two healthy male donors, one aged 18 to 29 and one aged 30 to 40 years, were included in the cohort. What the research found in general, with its limitations: A small share of clonotypes occurred in both CD4 and CD8 compartments, likely arising from convergent recombination. Computational filtering was required because FACS-sorted repertoires could contain abundant contaminating clonotypes from the bulk population. After the booster, most clones that had expanded after primary vaccination were detected again (over 95% of CD4 and around 88% of CD8), suggesting broad maintenance of memory. The secondary T-cell response was found to be weaker but faster than the primary response, with a peak reached on day 5 rather than on day 15. Because only a couple of donors were included in the study, the extent to which the findings can be generalized is limited.

This sample was sequenced with an Illumina NovaSeq 6000. TCR cDNA was made using 5'RACE template switching, a step that added a universal primer site and unique molecular identifiers. Priming of cDNA synthesis was performed from both the TCR alpha and TCR beta constant segments. Library amplification used two PCR steps, and the second PCR step added sample barcodes and sequencing adapters. Libraries were sequenced on Illumina HiSeq 2500 (2x100 bp) or NovaSeq (2x150 bp). For the original study's pipeline: Demultiplexing of reads and collapsing into UMI consensus sequences were performed with MIGEC, and V(D)J alignment was carried out with MiXCR. Clonotypes responding to the vaccine were identified with edgeR on replicate PBMC samples, with the criteria of FDR below 0.01 and a log2 fold change above 5 up to day 15. Each bulk clonotype received a CD4 or CD8 identity based on whether the sequenced CD4 or CD8 repertoire contained that clonotype at higher abundance. TCRdb reran the public reads through fastp at Q25 and MiXCR, keeping productive beta chains. Each entry merges the rows of one CDR3 protein and shows their most common DNA and genes. TCRdb assigned the V and J calls; the authors' analysis was not used. This sample has 350,000 to 450,000 distinct CDR3 sequences in its table, and around 20% of those were observed once. 15% to 20% of the sample goes to the ten largest clones.

The sample's treatment or condition label is to be understood as: live attenuated yellow fever vaccine strain. At each blood-draw timepoint, two biological replicates of bulk PBMCs were collected. PBMCs were isolated from peripheral blood using a standard Ficoll-Paque protocol. RNA was extracted with TriZol from bulk PBMCs, CD4 and CD8 fractions, and dextramer-positive and dextramer-negative fractions. From the germline V gene, CDR1 is SGHTA and CDR2 is FQGTGA. From its cysteine to its phenylalanine, the CDR3 spans 15 amino acids. This entry keeps only the CDR3 DNA: 45 bases, framed from base 1. Trimming leaves V shorter by 3 bases and J shorter by 0 bases, with the junction holding 4 bases beyond the gene matches.

The receptor chain draws on TRBV7-3 and TRBJ2-5; 7 middle bases align to TRBD2. The source is a man between 18 and 29 years old who received the YFV17D yellow fever vaccine. Sequencing used PBMCs, obtained before the yellow fever booster vaccination. The CDR3 is CASSLVGGYQETQYF. The nucleotide sequence reads TGTGCCAGCAGCTTGGTCGGGGGGTACCAAGAGACCCAGTACTTC. The full variable domain, with segments outside the CDR3 supplied by the reference TRBV7-3 and TRBJ2-5 proteins, appears as GAGVSQTPSNKVTEKGKYVELRCDPISGHTALYWYRQSLGQGPEFLIYFQGTGAADDSGLPNDRFFAVRPEGSVSTLKIQRTERGDSAVYLCASSLVGGYQETQYFGPGTRLLVL.